The 23 T cell receptor beta chains listed next were all sequenced from one sample in a study of control samples from healthy donors and cancer patients (dated by TCRdb to the early 2020s). Library method: the immunoSEQ multiplex PCR assay. TCRdb provides this immuneACCESS table in a form limited to in-frame rearrangements. Some clones are lacking; in checked studies, under half of them reflect an unresolved V gene, and why the rest are absent is not known. For this sample the table gives some 170,000 clones, of which 95% to 96% were detected only once. The ten largest clonotypes hold 1% of the sample. The sample comprised blood. These receptors were collected from a woman aged 25 to 45 in good health.

This clone came up once. This sequence joins TRBV18 and TRBJ1-2, with D perhaps TRBD1 (5 bases). V lost 5 bases, J lost 8 bases, and 18 bases lay in between. CDR1 and CDR2 (germline): KGHSH, LQKENI. The CDR3 has 14 residues. CDR3 sequence: CASSISGTSRGYTF. The CDR3, as DNA: TGTGCCAGCTCAATCTCCGGGACCTCGCGGGGCTACACCTTC.

This chain joins TRBV29-1 and TRBJ2-2; a weak D match, TRBD1 (7 bases). The CDR3 consists of 17 residues. Germline CDR1 and CDR2: SQVTM and ANQGSEA. Trimming took off 0 bases at V and 5 bases at J, with 19 bases between the two ends. CDR3 sequence: CSVEDQLGGGGTGELFF. CDR3 bases: TGCAGCGTTGAAGATCAGCTAGGAGGGGGCGGGACCGGGGAGCTGTTTTTT.

The gene calls are TRBV14 and TRBJ2-2; 10 bases line up with TRBD1. V shed 6 bases, J shed 5 bases, and the junction held 3 bases outside the gene matches. Germline V CDR1 and CDR2: SGHDN, FVKESK. The CDR3 is made up of 14 amino acids. This CDR3 is CASRRGQGTGELFF. The CDR3 bases are TGTGCCAGCAGACGGGGACAGGGGACCGGGGAGCTGTTTTTT.

The chain combines TRBV5-1 with TRBJ1-2; D unresolved. V gave up 2 bases and J gave up 7 bases, with 12 bases separating them. This CDR3 has 13 residues. Germline CDR1 and CDR2: SGHRS and YFSETQ. For the CDR3, the DNA is TGCGCCAGCAGCTTCGAGGTGTTGGGTGGCTACACCTTC. Its protein product is CASSFEVLGGYTF. Full variable domain (outside the CDR3, taken from reference TRBV5-1 and TRBJ1-2): KAGVTQTPRYLIKTRGQQVTLSCSPISGHRSVSWYQQTPGQGLQFLFEYFSETQRNKGNFPGRFSGRQFSNSRSEMNVSTLELGDSALYLCASSFEVLGGYTFGSGTRLTVV.

The V gene is TRBV7-3, the J gene TRBJ2-1, with TRBD1 matching over 9 bases. Germline-derived CDR1 and CDR2 are SGHTA and FQGTGA. With 2 bases clipped from V and 4 bases from J, the junction kept 3 bases outside the gene matches. The CDR3 is made up of 15 amino acids. The CDR3 sequence: CASSLGTGSYNEQFF. DNA of the CDR3: TGTGCCAGCAGCTTAGGGACAGGGTCATACAATGAGCAGTTCTTC.

The chain links TRBV6-5 to TRBJ1-3; D call uncertain. The CDR3 sequence is 15 residues long. V was cut by 6 bases and J by 0 bases, with 12 bases left in between. The germline V gene has CDR1 MNHEY and CDR2 SVGAGI. In nucleotides, the CDR3 is TGTGCCAGCAGAAGAGTACACGGCTCTGGAAACACCATATATTTT. Translating gives CASRRVHGSGNTIYF.

The rearrangement links TRBV28 to TRBJ2-3, with TRBD2 matching over 9 bases. With V trimmed by 6 bases and J by 2 bases, 9 bases remained unmatched. This CDR3 comprises 16 residues. Germline V gene sequence: CDR1 MDHEN, CDR2 SYDVKM. DNA for the CDR3: TGTGCCAGCAGCACCGGGCTAGCGGGGAACACAGATACGCAGTATTTT. Encoded protein: CASSTGLAGNTDTQYF.

The chain employs TRBV3-1 (or the pseudogene TRBV3-2) and TRBJ1-2; TRBD1 aligns across 10 bases. CDR3 size: 14 residues. The germline gives CDR1 LGHDT, CDR2 YNNKEL (reference sequence). The V and J ends lost 3 bases and 8 bases, in that order; junction bases with no gene match: 6. The CDR3 protein is CASSQSRDRGGYTF. The DNA of the CDR3 is TGTGCCAGCAGCCAGTCCAGGGACAGGGGAGGCTACACCTTC.

The chain recombines TRBV6-5 with TRBJ1-1; no firm D call. Between the trimmed V and J ends, which lost 6 bases and 5 bases, there was a span of 19 bases. In germline, CDR1 is MNHEY, CDR2 SVGAGI. CDR3 length equals 15 residues. The CDR3 loop is CASSVSRGSGTEAFF. DNA for the CDR3: TGTGCCAGCAGCGTATCACGCGGGAGCGGTACTGAAGCTTTCTTT.

The chain recombines TRBV6-5 with TRBJ1-1; D unclear. Trimming pared 2 bases from V and 2 bases from J, leaving 15 bases between. This CDR3 comprises 16 residues. CDR1 is MNHEY, CDR2 SVGAGI, per germline. CDR3 bases: TGTGCCAGCAGTTACGTGGCCCTGGGGATTAACACTGAAGCTTTCTTT. It yields the protein CASSYVALGINTEAFF.

The chain employs TRBV7-8 and TRBJ2-1; 9 bases align to TRBD1. Germline V gives CDR1 SGHVS, CDR2 FQNEAQ. V shed 4 bases, J shed 7 bases, and the junction held 14 bases outside the gene matches. The CDR3 is 17 residues long. CDR3 residues: CASSYSQGALQRNEQFF. CDR3 nucleotides: TGTGCCAGCAGCTACTCACAGGGGGCCCTACAGAGGAATGAGCAGTTCTTC.

The rearrangement joins TRBV2 to TRBJ1-5; no firm D call. Trimming cost V 4 bases and J 2 bases, with 6 bases left between them. This CDR3 comprises 13 residues. CDR1 is SNHLY and CDR2 is FYNNEI in the germline V gene. For the CDR3, the DNA is TGTGCCAGCAGTGCTGTTGGCAATCAGCCCCAGCATTTT. Encoded protein: CASSAVGNQPQHF.

The CDR3 here is CASSPRTFSTDTQYF. In nucleotides, the CDR3 is TGTGCCAGCAGTCCTCGGACTTTTAGCACAGATACGCAGTATTTT. V usage is TRBV28 and J usage is TRBJ2-3; a possible D gene is TRBD2 (5 bases). Germline V gene sequence: CDR1 MDHEN, CDR2 SYDVKM. The CDR3 spans 15 residues. V was shortened by 5 bases and J by 0 bases, with 12 bases between the two germline ends.

The chain combines TRBV3-1 (or the pseudogene TRBV3-2) with TRBJ1-2; 8 nucleotides line up with TRBD1. J lost 7 bases, V lost 5 bases, and 6 bases had no gene match. The CDR3 contains 13 residues. The V gene's germline CDR1 is LGHDT and CDR2 YNNKEL (reference sequence). The CDR3 region has the DNA TGTGCCAGCAGCTTGGACAGGGATGGTGGCTACACCTTC. It codes for CASSLDRDGGYTF.

The chain employs TRBV28 and TRBJ1-2; 7 bases agree with TRBD1. There are 13 residues in the CDR3. Germline CDR1 MDHEN, CDR2 SYDVKM. J lost 2 bases, V lost 4 bases, and 1 base had no gene match. CDR3 in amino acids: CASSSGQNYGYTF. The CDR3 DNA is TGTGCCAGCAGTTCGGGACAGAACTATGGCTACACCTTC.

V is TRBV3-1 (or the pseudogene TRBV3-2) and J is TRBJ2-5; D ambiguous. CDR1 and CDR2 (germline): LGHDT, YNNKEL (reference sequence). The V and J ends lost 4 bases and 1 base respectively, with 16 bases between them. This CDR3 region has 16 residues. CDR3 bases: TGTGCCAGCAGCCCTACCCTAGGACCAGCCCAAGAGACCCAGTACTTC. Translation: CASSPTLGPAQETQYF.

This clone has only one observation. CDR3 amino acids: CASSADSLEAFF. CDR3 coding DNA: TGCGCCAGCAGCGCGGACAGCCTGGAAGCTTTCTTT. The chain couples TRBV5-1 to TRBJ1-1; a weak D match, TRBD1 (6 bases). This CDR3 is built from 12 residues. Trimming pared 4 bases from V and 8 bases from J, leaving 12 bases between. CDR1 is SGHRS, CDR2 YFSETQ, per germline.

This clone was detected only once. The chain recombines TRBV6-2 or TRBV6-3 with TRBJ2-7; D may match TRBD1 or TRBD2 (5 bases each). Germline V gene lookup returns CDR1 MNHEY and CDR2 SVGEGT. V was clipped by 6 bases and J by 6 bases, with 21 bases between them. CDR3 length equals 15 residues. The CDR3 loop is CASSNMGGTKTEQYF. As DNA, the CDR3 is TGTGCCAGCAGCAATATGGGTGGGACGAAAACCGAGCAGTACTTC.

The chain couples TRBV6-5 to TRBJ2-7; no reliable D call. The CDR3 length is 14 residues. Germline lookup yields CDR1 MNHEY and CDR2 SVGAGI. V lost 0 bases and J lost 1, with 7 bases in between. DNA for the CDR3: TGTGCCAGCAGTTACTCGTTGGATTCCTACGAGCAGTACTTC. This encodes CASSYSLDSYEQYF.

The chain carries TRBV30 and TRBJ1-5; D not resolved. The CDR3 has 11 residues. The germline V and J ends were trimmed by 2 bases and 11 bases, with 10 bases remaining between them. CDR1 and CDR2 (germline): GTSNPN, SVGIG (reference sequence). CDR3 loop: CAWSSGSAQHF. In nucleotides, the CDR3 is TGTGCCTGGAGTTCTGGCTCGGCCCAGCATTTT.

The chain employs TRBV30 and TRBJ1-2; possibly TRBD1 for D (5 bases). The CDR3 has 15 amino acids. Trimming left V 0 bases short and J 2 bases short, with 13 bases between. In germline, CDR1 is GTSNPN, CDR2 SVGIG (reference sequence). For the CDR3, the DNA is TGTGCCTGGAGTGTCTCCAGGGCGGGGAACTATGGCTACACCTTC. It translates to CAWSVSRAGNYGYTF.

The chain uses TRBV18 and TRBJ1-2; TRBD1 might be the D (6 bases). The CDR3 has 15 residues. Trimming left V 1 base short and J 3 bases short, with 12 bases between. The germline gives CDR1 KGHSH, CDR2 LQKENI. As DNA, the CDR3 is TGTGCCAGCTCACCACTGGAAAACAGGGACTATGGCTACACCTTC. Translated: CASSPLENRDYGYTF.

This CDR3 is CASSLEGNTEAFF. Written as DNA, the CDR3 is TGTGCCAGCAGCTTAGAAGGGAACACTGAAGCTTTCTTT. The V and J genes are TRBV11-2 and TRBJ1-1; D gene ambiguous. V lost 0 bases and J lost 1, with 3 bases in between. The CDR3 runs to 13 residues. The V gene's germline CDR1 is SGHAT and CDR2 FQNNGV.